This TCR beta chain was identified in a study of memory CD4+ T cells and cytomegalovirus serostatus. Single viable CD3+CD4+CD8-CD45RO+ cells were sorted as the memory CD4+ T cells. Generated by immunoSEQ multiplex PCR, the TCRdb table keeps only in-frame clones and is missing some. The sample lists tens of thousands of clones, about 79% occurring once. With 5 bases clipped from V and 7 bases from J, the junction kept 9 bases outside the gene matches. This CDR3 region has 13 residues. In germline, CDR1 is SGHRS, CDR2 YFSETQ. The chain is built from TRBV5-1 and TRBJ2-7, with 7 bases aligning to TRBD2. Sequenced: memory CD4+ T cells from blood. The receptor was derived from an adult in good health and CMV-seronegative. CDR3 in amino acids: CASRGGTEREQYF. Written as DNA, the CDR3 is TGCGCCAGCAGGGGGGGGACGGAACGGGAGCAGTACTTC.